These 26 T cell receptor beta chains were all obtained from the same sample, sequenced in a study of blood T cell repertoires in COVID-19. Produced via immunoSEQ multiplex PCR; TCRdb's table is partial and in-frame only. The table records some 30,000 clones, approximately 90% of them present only once. The sample consisted of peripheral blood. All receptors derive from a man aged 50-59 years with active or convalescent COVID-19.

This chain connects TRBV2 to TRBJ1-1; the D gene is possibly TRBD1 (5 bases). V was shortened by 4 bases and J by 1 base, with 13 bases between the two germline ends. The CDR3 runs 15 residues. Per germline, CDR1 SNHLY and CDR2 FYNNEI. The CDR3 DNA reads TGTGCCAGCAGTGTAGGGCAGGGCAGGAACACTGAAGCTTTCTTT. It is translated as CASSVGQGRNTEAFF.

V gene TRBV7-2 combines with J gene TRBJ2-3; the D gene is possibly TRBD2 (6 bases). This CDR3 is built from 14 residues. From germline, CDR1 is SGHTA and CDR2 FQGNSA. With 5 bases removed from V and 6 bases from J, the gap between germline ends came to 15 bases. Here the CDR3 DNA reads TGTGCCAGCAGCCCTCCGGGGGTATCTGATACGCAGTATTTT. It specifies CASSPPGVSDTQYF.

Only one count was recorded for this clone. This chain connects TRBV27 to TRBJ2-1; the D gene is possibly TRBD1 (5 bases). Germline V CDR1 and CDR2: MNHEY, SMNVEV (reference sequence). Trimming removed 7 bases at V and 6 bases at J, with 13 bases between. The CDR3 runs 13 residues. CDR3 bases: TGTGCCAGCAAGGGGCAGTTAATCAATGAGCAGTTCTTC. Translation gives CASKGQLINEQFF.

This chain joins TRBV7-9 and TRBJ2-1; 10 bases map to TRBD2. The CDR3 loop spans 16 amino acids. The trim removed 4 bases at V and 8 bases at J, leaving 11 bases unmatched. Germline loops: CDR1 SEHNR, CDR2 FQNEAQ (reference sequence). The CDR3 DNA follows: TGTGCCAGCAGCTCTCCGGAGCGGGAGGGCCTGGATGAGCAGTTCTTC. This gives the protein CASSSPEREGLDEQFF. Looking up the rest from reference TRBV7-9 and TRBJ2-1 gives the full variable domain: DTGVSQNPRHKITKRGQNVTFRCDPISEHNRLYWYRQTLGQGPEFLTYFQNEAQLEKSRLLSDRFSAERPKGSFSTLEIQRTEQGDSAMYLCASSSPEREGLDEQFFGPGTRLTVL.

The chain is built from TRBV28 and TRBJ2-7; a weak D match, TRBD1 (5 bases). V dropped 4 bases and J dropped 2 bases, with 15 bases sitting between them. This CDR3 is 15 amino acids long. CDR1 is MDHEN and CDR2 is SYDVKM in the germline V gene. The CDR3 reads CASSSPWQGTYEQYF. The CDR3 DNA reads as TGTGCCAGCAGTTCTCCCTGGCAGGGAACCTACGAGCAGTACTTC.

This chain connects TRBV4-3 to TRBJ2-7; 11 positions match TRBD1. J was trimmed by 4 bases and V by 0 bases; bases with no gene match: 8. The CDR3 runs 17 residues. Germline lookup yields CDR1 LGHNA and CDR2 YSLEER. The CDR3 nucleotides read TGCGCCAGCAGCCAAGATGTCGTAGGGGACAGGGGGTACGAGCAGTACTTC. This translates into CASSQDVVGDRGYEQYF.

This clone was found once. The chain carries TRBV28 and TRBJ1-5; TRBD1 matches 7 bases. V shed 4 bases and J 4 bases; nucleotides not matched to a gene: 1. This CDR3 has 13 amino acids. Germline V gene sequence: CDR1 MDHEN, CDR2 SYDVKM. DNA of the CDR3: TGTGCCAGCAGTTCACAGGGGAATCAGCCCCAGCATTTT. Amino acid sequence: CASSSQGNQPQHF. The variable domain in full, completed from reference TRBV28 and TRBJ1-5, reads DVKVTQSSRYLVKRTGEKVFLECVQDMDHENMFWYRQDPGLGLRLIYFSYDVKMKEKGDIPEGYSVSREKKERFSLILESASTNQTSMYLCASSSQGNQPQHFGDGTRLSIL.

J is TRBJ2-6 and V is TRBV19; D is possibly TRBD2 (5 bases). This CDR3 has 15 residues. Germline lookup yields CDR1 LNHDA and CDR2 SQIVND (reference sequence). The V and J ends lost 4 bases and 2 bases respectively, with 9 bases between them. The DNA for the CDR3 is TGTGCCAGTAGTAAGGGAGCTGCTGGGGCCAACGTCCTGACTTTC. It codes for CASSKGAAGANVLTF.

The chain recombines TRBV7-2 with TRBJ2-1; TRBD1 might be the D (5 bases). V was trimmed by 1 base and J by 6 bases, leaving 7 bases between them. The CDR3 has 13 residues. Germline CDR1 SGHTA, CDR2 FQGNSA. CDR3 bases: TGTGCCAGCAGCTTAGGACAGTTCAATGAGCAGTTCTTC. Its protein product is CASSLGQFNEQFF. Full variable domain (missing parts from reference TRBV7-2 and TRBJ2-1): GAGVSQSPSNKVTEKGKDVELRCDPISGHTALYWYRQSLGQGLEFLIYFQGNSAPDKSGLPSDRFSAERTGGSVSTLTIQRTQQEDSAVYLCASSLGQFNEQFFGPGTRLTVL.

The gene calls are TRBV14 and TRBJ2-7; TRBD2 is a possible D gene (6 bases). Germline-derived CDR1 and CDR2 are SGHDN and FVKESK. V was clipped by 1 base and J by 6 bases, with 19 bases between them. The CDR3 is made up of 16 amino acids. CDR3 sequence: CASSQVIGGIGAEQYF. The CDR3 coding sequence is TGTGCCAGCAGCCAAGTGATAGGAGGGATTGGCGCCGAGCAGTACTTC.

The genes are TRBV28 and TRBJ2-2, with TRBD2 matching over 8 bases. The V gene's germline CDR1 is MDHEN and CDR2 SYDVKM. The junction had 4 bases not matched to a gene; V was cut back by 5 bases and J by 5 bases. This CDR3 has 14 residues. The CDR3 spells CASSGTGGTGELFF. For the CDR3, the DNA is TGTGCCAGCAGTGGGACGGGGGGGACCGGGGAGCTGTTTTTT. Full variable domain (remainder filled in from reference TRBV28 and TRBJ2-2): DVKVTQSSRYLVKRTGEKVFLECVQDMDHENMFWYRQDPGLGLRLIYFSYDVKMKEKGDIPEGYSVSREKKERFSLILESASTNQTSMYLCASSGTGGTGELFFGEGSRLTVL.

This clone has just a few counts. V usage is TRBV5-4 and J usage is TRBJ1-1; 11 nucleotides agree with TRBD1. CDR1 is SGHNT and CDR2 is YYREEE in the germline V gene (reference sequence). CDR3 size: 16 residues. V lost 5 bases, J lost 1 base, and 7 bases stayed unmatched. The CDR3 reads CASRTGTGGQNTEAFF. In DNA, the CDR3 is TGTGCCAGCAGAACCGGGACAGGGGGTCAGAACACTGAAGCTTTCTTT.

The rearrangement uses TRBV5-5 and TRBJ1-4; 10 bases match TRBD1. Germline lookup yields CDR1 SGHKS and CDR2 YYEKEE (reference sequence). V shed 0 bases, J shed 5 bases, and the junction held 1 base outside the gene matches. CDR3 size: 15 residues. The chain's CDR3 is CASSLEGQGNEKLFF. The DNA for the CDR3 is TGTGCCAGCAGCTTGGAGGGACAGGGGAATGAAAAACTGTTTTTT. The full variable domain, rest sourced from reference TRBV5-5 and TRBJ1-4, is DAGVTQSPTHLIKTRGQQVTLRCSPISGHKSVSWYQQVLGQGPQFIFQYYEKEERGRGNFPDRFSARQFPNYSSELNVNALLLGDSALYLCASSLEGQGNEKLFFGSGTQLSVL.

V is TRBV12-3 or TRBV12-4 and J is TRBJ2-3; 7 bases map to TRBD1. The CDR3 extends over 12 amino acids. V gave up 6 bases and J gave up 6 bases; unmatched junction bases: 3. CDR3 in amino acids: CASRVDRDTQYF. As DNA, the CDR3 is TGTGCCAGCAGGGTGGACAGGGATACGCAGTATTTT.

The chain is built from TRBV2 and TRBJ2-5; 8 positions agree with TRBD2. CDR3 length equals 12 residues. Germline V gives CDR1 SNHLY, CDR2 FYNNEI. Trimming took 9 bases from V and 4 from J; bases not matched to a gene: 4. The CDR3 reads CASSGDRETQYF. In DNA form, the CDR3 reads TGTGCCAGTAGCGGGGATCGAGAGACCCAGTACTTC. Complete variable domain (other parts from reference TRBV2 and TRBJ2-5): EPEVTQTPSHQVTQMGQEVILRCVPISNHLYFYWYRQILGQKVEFLVSFYNNEISEKSEIFDDQFSVERPDGSNFTLKIRSTKLEDSAMYFCASSGDRETQYFGPGTRLLVL.

The genes are TRBV3-1 (or the pseudogene TRBV3-2) and TRBJ2-3; 9 nucleotides agree with TRBD2. CDR3 size: 16 residues. CDR1 is LGHDT and CDR2 is YNNKEL in the germline V gene (reference sequence). V trimming: 2 bases; J trimming: 5 bases; junction bases outside the gene matches: 8. Here the CDR3 reads CASSQLRGRAGDTQYF. CDR3 nucleotides: TGTGCCAGCAGCCAACTGCGCGGGAGGGCCGGAGATACGCAGTATTTT.

This chain joins TRBV4-1 and TRBJ1-4, with D perhaps TRBD1 (6 bases). CDR3 size: 14 residues. Germline values: CDR1 MGHRA, CDR2 YSYEKL. Trimming left V 1 base short and J 4 bases short, with 7 bases between. CDR3 DNA sequence: TGCGCCAGCAGCCAAGGACAGGTTAATGAAAAACTGTTTTTT. This translates into CASSQGQVNEKLFF.

The chain recombines TRBV5-1 with TRBJ2-3; 9 bases match TRBD2. V was pared by 4 bases and J by 3 bases, with 3 bases of the junction left unmatched. This CDR3 contains 14 residues. Germline CDR1 SGHRS, CDR2 YFSETQ. The CDR3 coding sequence is TGCGCCAGCAGCCCCGGACTAGCGACAGATACGCAGTATTTT. Translation: CASSPGLATDTQYF. The variable domain in full, with the rest retrieved from reference TRBV5-1 and TRBJ2-3, is KAGVTQTPRYLIKTRGQQVTLSCSPISGHRSVSWYQQTPGQGLQFLFEYFSETQRNKGNFPGRFSGRQFSNSRSEMNVSTLELGDSALYLCASSPGLATDTQYFGPGTRLTVL.

The chain recombines TRBV30 with TRBJ1-6, with 7 bases aligning to TRBD1. This CDR3 is built from 14 residues. The germline V gene has CDR1 GTSNPN and CDR2 SVGIG (reference sequence). V was clipped by 2 bases and J by 4 bases; unmatched bases: 2. The CDR3 bases are TGTGCCTGGAGTAGGGACAGTTATAATTCACCCCTCCACTTT. Translated, it gives CAWSRDSYNSPLHF.

The rearrangement links TRBV28 to TRBJ1-2, with 12 bases aligning to TRBD1. Germline V gives CDR1 MDHEN, CDR2 SYDVKM. The V segment lost 5 bases and the J segment 8 bases; nucleotides outside the gene matches: 6. The CDR3 is made up of 14 amino acids. The CDR3 nucleotides are TGTGCCAGCAGTGAGGGACAGGGGGCGCGGGGCTACACCTTC. Its translation: CASSEGQGARGYTF.

This clone was seen only once. V usage is TRBV11-3 and J usage is TRBJ2-7, with D perhaps matching TRBD1 (5 bases). CDR1 is SGHNT and CDR2 is YENEEA in the germline V gene. V was shortened by 5 bases and J by 2 bases, with 10 bases between the two germline ends. The CDR3 loop spans 13 amino acids. CDR3: CASSKDKTYEQYF. DNA for the CDR3: TGTGCCAGCAGCAAGGACAAGACCTACGAGCAGTACTTC.

The rearrangement links TRBV29-1 to TRBJ2-7; the match to TRBD2 covers 9 bases. V shed 5 bases, J shed 3 bases, and the junction held 5 bases outside the gene matches. The CDR3 covers 13 residues. CDR1 and CDR2 from the germline V gene are SQVTM and ANQGSEA. CDR3 coding DNA: TGCAGCGTTTTGACTAGCGGAAGCTACGAGCAGTACTTC. Its protein product is CSVLTSGSYEQYF.

The V gene is TRBV4-3, the J gene TRBJ2-2; 8 bases agree with TRBD2. J was trimmed by 4 bases and V by 0 bases; bases with no gene match: 4. The CDR3 totals 16 residues. CDR1 and CDR2 from the germline V gene are LGHNA and YSLEER. The CDR3 DNA reads TGCGCCAGCAGCCAAGAGACTAGCGCAATCACCGGGGAGCTGTTTTTT. It yields the protein CASSQETSAITGELFF.

The chain couples TRBV2 to TRBJ2-3; weak D call: TRBD2 (6 bases). The CDR3 has 13 amino acids. The ends were cut back, 6 bases at V and 3 bases at J, with 10 bases in the middle. CDR1 is SNHLY, CDR2 FYNNEI, per germline. CDR3 nucleotide sequence: TGTGCCAGCAGATCAAGCGGGACAGATACGCAGTATTTT. As protein: CASRSSGTDTQYF.

This chain links TRBV27 with TRBJ2-1; the match to TRBD2 covers 7 bases. Germline assignment: CDR1 MNHEY and CDR2 SMNVEV (reference sequence). V shed 2 bases and J 3 bases; nucleotides not matched to a gene: 13. This CDR3 contains 18 residues. Written as DNA, the CDR3 is TGTGCCAGCAGTTTAGGGGCTAGCGGAGGTCTTTTCTACAATGAGCAGTTCTTC. This translates into CASSLGASGGLFYNEQFF.

The V and J genes are TRBV6-1 and TRBJ1-5; 8 bases match TRBD1. The CDR3 extends over 14 amino acids. J was trimmed by 6 bases and V by 1 base; bases with no gene match: 2. CDR1 and CDR2 from the germline V gene are MNHNS and SASEGT. The CDR3 loop is CASSEEDRAQPQHF. The CDR3 nucleotides read TGTGCCAGCAGTGAAGAGGACAGGGCTCAGCCCCAGCATTTT.